This T cell receptor beta chain was captured in a study of cytotoxic CD8 clonotypes in ibrutinib-treated CLL. Across the study: Response samples were taken after a median around 11 months of treatment, range 6 to 36. Samples averaged roughly 260,000 productive templates and approximately 100,000 productive rearrangements.

This CDR3 comprises 14 residues. V lost 4 bases and J 2 bases, leaving 10 bases between the germline ends. Germline V gene data show CDR1 as SGHRS and CDR2 as YFSETQ. A remark on this clone: Its antigen remains unknown.

Profiled with immunoSEQ multiplex PCR; TCRdb holds only in-frame clones, not every one. The data contain roughly 200,000 clones, about three quarters of them seen just once; the ten biggest clones take up 5.9%. Notes on the study in general: In comparison with age-matched healthy donors, baseline clonality was higher and tracked circulating CD8+ T-cell counts. The study sampled sustained-remission and progressing patients at different times.

The chain uses TRBV5-1 and TRBJ2-1, with D possibly matching TRBD2 (6 bases). The sample was PBMCs, taken after 12 months of ibrutinib treatment. The TCR was taken from a human donor with chronic lymphocytic leukemia. The CDR3 here is CASSAEGPYNEQFF. Written as DNA, the CDR3 is TGCGCCAGCAGCGCGGAGGGCCCCTACAATGAGCAGTTCTTC.